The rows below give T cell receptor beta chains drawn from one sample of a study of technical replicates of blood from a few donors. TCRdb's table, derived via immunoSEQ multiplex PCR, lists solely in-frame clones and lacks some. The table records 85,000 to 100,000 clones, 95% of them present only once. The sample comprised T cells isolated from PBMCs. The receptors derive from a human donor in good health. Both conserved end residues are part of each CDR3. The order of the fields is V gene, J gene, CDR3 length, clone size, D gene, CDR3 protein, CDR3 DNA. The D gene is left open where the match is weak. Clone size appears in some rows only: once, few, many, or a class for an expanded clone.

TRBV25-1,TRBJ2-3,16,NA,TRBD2,CASSLPSGRYTDTQYF,TGTGCCAGCAGCCTTCCTAGCGGGAGGTACACAGATACGCAGTATTTT
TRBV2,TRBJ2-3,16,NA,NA,CASLRGASRRTDTQYF,TGTGCCAGCCTCAGGGGGGCTAGCCGGCGCACAGATACGCAGTATTTT
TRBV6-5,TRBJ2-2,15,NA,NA,CASSYKAGYPGELFF,TGTGCCAGCAGTTACAAGGCAGGGTATCCCGGGGAGCTGTTTTTT
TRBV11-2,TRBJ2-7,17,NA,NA,CASSSLLQGSWSYEQYF,TGTGCCAGCAGCTCCCTCCTCCAGGGGAGTTGGTCCTACGAGCAGTACTTC
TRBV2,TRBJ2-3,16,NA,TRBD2,CASSDSFSGDTDTQYF,TGTGCCAGCAGTGATAGTTTTAGCGGGGACACAGATACGCAGTATTTT
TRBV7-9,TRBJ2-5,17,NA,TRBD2,CASSPPRGGRADETQYF,TGTGCCAGCAGCCCCCCTCGGGGCGGGAGGGCTGATGAGACCCAGTACTTC
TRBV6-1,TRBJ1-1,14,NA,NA,CASRLGQLNTEAFF,TGTGCCAGCAGACTCGGACAACTGAACACTGAAGCTTTCTTT
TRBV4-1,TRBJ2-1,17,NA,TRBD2,CASSQDPAGNSYNEQFF,TGCGCCAGCAGCCAAGATCCAGCGGGGAACTCCTACAATGAGCAGTTCTTC
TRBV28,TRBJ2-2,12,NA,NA,CASSPRAGELFF,TGTGCCAGCAGCCCAAGAGCAGGGGAGCTGTTTTTT
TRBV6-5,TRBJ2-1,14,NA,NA,CASSYKEFYNEQFF,TGTGCCAGCAGTTACAAGGAGTTCTACAATGAGCAGTTCTTC
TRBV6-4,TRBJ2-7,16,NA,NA,CASSDSVFRVRGEQYF,TGTGCCAGCAGTGACTCGGTTTTCAGGGTCCGAGGCGAGCAGTACTTC
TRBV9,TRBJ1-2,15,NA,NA,CASSPTVANNYGYTF,TGTGCCAGCAGTCCGACAGTAGCCAATAACTATGGCTACACCTTC
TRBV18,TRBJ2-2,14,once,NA,CASSPGTNTGELFF,TGTGCCAGCTCACCAGGCACGAACACCGGGGAGCTGTTTTTT
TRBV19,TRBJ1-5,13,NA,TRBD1,CASSDRVRQPQHF,TGTGCCAGTAGTGACAGGGTCCGTCAGCCCCAGCATTTT
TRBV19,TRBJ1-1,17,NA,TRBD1,CASSLRRQGFGNTEAFF,TGTGCCAGTAGTCTGCGGAGACAGGGGTTCGGGAACACTGAAGCTTTCTTT
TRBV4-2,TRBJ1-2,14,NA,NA,CASSPRGSNYGYTF,TGTGCCAGCAGCCCTAGGGGGTCCAACTATGGCTACACCTTC
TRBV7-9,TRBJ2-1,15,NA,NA,CASCIRGDSYNEQFF,TGTGCCAGCTGCATAAGGGGGGACAGCTACAATGAGCAGTTCTTC
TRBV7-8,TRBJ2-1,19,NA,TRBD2,CASSQDPLADREIDNEQFF,TGTGCCAGCAGCCAAGATCCACTAGCGGACCGCGAAATCGACAATGAGCAGTTCTTC
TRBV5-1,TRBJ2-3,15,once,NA,CASSWSTEPTDTQYF,TGCGCCAGCAGCTGGTCGACAGAGCCCACAGATACGCAGTATTTT
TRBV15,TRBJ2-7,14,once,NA,CATSELGGAHEQYF,TGTGCCACCAGCGAGTTGGGGGGGGCCCACGAGCAGTACTTC
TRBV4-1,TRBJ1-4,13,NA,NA,CASSPGVREKLFF,TGCGCCAGCAGCCCAGGGGTGAGGGAAAAACTGTTTTTT
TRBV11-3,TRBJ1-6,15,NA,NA,CASRPSTGYNSPLHF,TGTGCCAGCAGACCCTCGACAGGTTATAATTCACCCCTCCACTTT
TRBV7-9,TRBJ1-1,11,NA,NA,CASKLNTEAFF,TGTGCCAGCAAGCTGAACACTGAAGCTTTCTTT
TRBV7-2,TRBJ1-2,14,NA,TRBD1,CASSLLQGADGYTF,TGTGCCAGCAGCTTATTGCAGGGGGCAGATGGCTACACCTTC
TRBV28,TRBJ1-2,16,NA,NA,CASSLSLREANYGYTF,TGTGCCAGCAGTTTGAGCTTGCGGGAGGCTAACTATGGCTACACCTTC
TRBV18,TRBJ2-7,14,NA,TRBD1,CASSPTGGTYEQYF,TGTGCCAGCTCACCTACAGGGGGAACCTACGAGCAGTACTTC
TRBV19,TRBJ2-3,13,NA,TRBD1,CATRDRGRDTQYF,TGTGCCACGCGGGACAGGGGGCGGGATACGCAGTATTTT
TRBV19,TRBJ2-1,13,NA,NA,CASSPRRTDEQFF,TGTGCCAGTAGTCCTCGGAGGACGGATGAGCAGTTCTTC
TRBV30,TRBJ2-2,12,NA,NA,CAWEPRAGELFF,TGTGCCTGGGAACCCCGCGCCGGGGAGCTGTTTTTT
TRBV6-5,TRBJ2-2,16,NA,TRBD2,CASSYSRGRNTGELFF,TGTGCCAGCAGTTACTCACGCGGGAGGAACACCGGGGAGCTGTTTTTT
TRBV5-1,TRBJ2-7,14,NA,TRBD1,CASSLRDRGDEQYF,TGCGCCAGCAGCTTGCGGGACAGGGGCGACGAGCAGTACTTC
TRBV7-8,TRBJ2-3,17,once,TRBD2,CASSLQLGTSGTDTQYF,TGTGCCAGCAGCTTACAACTTGGGACTAGCGGGACAGATACGCAGTATTTT
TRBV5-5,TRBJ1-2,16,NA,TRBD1,CASSSWSQGADYGYTF,TGTGCCAGCAGCTCATGGAGCCAGGGGGCCGACTATGGCTACACCTTC
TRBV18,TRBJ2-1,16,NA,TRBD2,CASSPKPLAGVNEQFF,TGTGCCAGCTCACCGAAGCCTTTAGCGGGAGTGAATGAGCAGTTCTTC
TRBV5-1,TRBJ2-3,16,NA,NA,CASRVGVAHGTDTQYF,TGCGCCAGCAGGGTTGGCGTGGCTCACGGGACAGATACGCAGTATTTT
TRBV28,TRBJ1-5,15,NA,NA,CASSWGDGADQPQHF,TGTGCCAGCAGTTGGGGGGACGGAGCCGATCAGCCCCAGCATTTT
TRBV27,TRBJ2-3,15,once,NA,CASSFGVTFTDTQYF,TGTGCCAGCAGTTTCGGGGTGACCTTCACAGATACGCAGTATTTT
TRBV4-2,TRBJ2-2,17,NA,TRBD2,CASSPGLAGARTGELFF,TGTGCCAGCAGCCCCGGACTAGCGGGAGCGAGGACCGGGGAGCTGTTTTTT
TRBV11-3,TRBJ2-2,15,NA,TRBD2,CASSFGSGTTGELFF,TGTGCCAGCAGCTTCGGTAGCGGGACGACCGGGGAGCTGTTTTTT
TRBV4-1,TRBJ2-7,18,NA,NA,CASSQHPVGRVEEYEQYF,TGCGCCAGCAGCCAACATCCCGTCGGCAGGGTGGAAGAGTACGAGCAGTACTTC
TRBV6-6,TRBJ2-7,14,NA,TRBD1,CASSSGTGSHEQYF,TGTGCCAGCAGTTCCGGGACAGGGAGCCACGAGCAGTACTTC
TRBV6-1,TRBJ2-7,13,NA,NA,CASTRGTDGKKYF,TGTGCCAGCACTCGGGGAACGGACGGGAAAAAGTACTTC
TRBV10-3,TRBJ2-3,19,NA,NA,CAISDPSSGGELYTDTQYF,TGTGCCATCAGTGACCCCAGTAGCGGAGGAGAATTATACACAGATACGCAGTATTTT